A selection of T cell receptor beta chains follows, all from one sample in a study of shared clonotypes between healthy human individuals. Some clones are missing from TCRdb's copy, which holds only in-frame ones; the method was immunoSEQ multiplex PCR. The sample yields roughly 2 million clones, 90% to 96% seen once. The sequenced sample was naive CD4+ T cells sorted from blood. Every receptor here comes from a man aged 18 to 29 in good health. CDR3s include the opening cysteine and the closing phenylalanine or tryptophan. Fields, in order: V gene, CDR3 length, J gene, clone size, D gene, CDR3 protein, CDR3 DNA. D genes are given only for firm matches. Clone sizes are given selectively: once, few, many, or a class where the clone is expanded.

>TRBV11-2|16|TRBJ2-3|NA|TRBD1
CASSAAGQGVADTQYF
TGTGCCAGCAGCGCCGCCGGTCAGGGGGTTGCAGATACGCAGTATTTT
>TRBV7-2|15|TRBJ2-1|NA|NA
CASSAGLSPYNEQFF
TGTGCCAGCAGCGCCGGACTCTCGCCCTACAATGAGCAGTTCTTC
>TRBV19|13|TRBJ2-7|NA|NA
CASSSGANYEQYF
TGTGCCAGTAGTAGCGGGGCTAACTACGAGCAGTACTTC
>TRBV28|11|TRBJ1-5|NA|NA
CASTSNQPQHF
TGTGCCAGCACAAGCAATCAGCCCCAGCATTTT
>TRBV28|17|TRBJ2-7|NA|NA
CASSLWQWDSSSYEQYF
TGTGCCAGCAGTTTATGGCAGTGGGACTCCAGCTCCTACGAGCAGTACTTC
>TRBV10-1|14|TRBJ2-1|NA|TRBD2
CASSDGGRYNEQFF
TGCGCCAGCAGTGACGGGGGGAGGTACAATGAGCAGTTCTTC
>TRBV28|15|TRBJ1-3|NA|NA
CASSPQQGSGNTIYF
TGTGCCAGCAGTCCCCAGCAGGGCTCTGGAAACACCATATATTTT
>TRBV6-5|15|TRBJ1-6|NA|NA
CASSYDPGGNSPLHF
TGTGCCAGCAGTTACGATCCGGGGGGGAATTCACCCCTCCACTTT
>TRBV19|15|TRBJ2-7|NA|TRBD2
CASSARLAGDREQYF
TGTGCCAGTAGTGCCCGACTAGCGGGAGATAGGGAGCAGTACTTC
>TRBV30|14|TRBJ1-4|once|NA
CAWSSQGFGEKLFF
TGTGCCTGGAGTTCACAGGGCTTTGGTGAAAAACTGTTTTTT
>TRBV6-6|11|TRBJ2-7|NA|NA
CASSVAEEQYF
TGTGCCAGCAGTGTTGCGGAAGAGCAGTACTTC
>TRBV28|10|TRBJ1-5|few|NA
CATNNQPQHF
TGTGCCACCAACAATCAGCCCCAGCATTTT
>TRBV13|17|TRBJ2-2|NA|TRBD1
CASSPGQGLKSTGELFF
TGTGCCAGCAGCCCGGGACAGGGATTAAAATCCACCGGGGAGCTGTTTTTT
>TRBV7-9|14|TRBJ1-2|NA|TRBD1
CASSADRGYYGYTF
TGTGCCAGCAGCGCTGACAGGGGTTACTATGGCTACACCTTC
>TRBV7-9|16|TRBJ1-1|NA|NA
CASSLGTVSRDTEAFF
TGTGCCAGCAGCTTAGGGACAGTCTCCCGGGACACTGAAGCTTTCTTT
>TRBV7-6|15|TRBJ2-3|NA|TRBD1
CASSLGQGVTDTQYF
TGTGCCAGCAGCTTGGGACAGGGGGTCACAGATACGCAGTATTTT
>TRBV30|14|TRBJ2-2|NA|NA
CAWSVWGLTGELFF
TGTGCCTGGAGTGTATGGGGCTTAACCGGGGAGCTGTTTTTT
>TRBV9|15|TRBJ2-7|NA|NA
CASSVGGLTSYEQYF
TGTGCCAGCAGCGTAGGGGGCTTGACATCTTACGAGCAGTACTTC
>TRBV29-1|11|TRBJ1-4|NA|NA
CSAGGNEKLFF
TGCAGCGCCGGGGGTAATGAAAAACTGTTTTTT
>TRBV5-1|14|TRBJ2-7|NA|NA
CASSLRGDSYEQYF
TGCGCCAGCAGCTTGAGAGGGGACTCCTACGAGCAGTACTTC
>TRBV4-1|18|TRBJ1-6|NA|NA
CASSQGPHGGLGNSPLHF
TGCGCCAGCAGCCAAGGGCCCCATGGGGGCTTAGGTAATTCACCCCTCCACTTT
>TRBV2|15|TRBJ1-5|NA|NA
CASTSGGVWNQPQHF
TGTGCCAGCACCTCTGGGGGGGTCTGGAATCAGCCCCAGCATTTT
>TRBV18|14|TRBJ2-7|NA|NA
CASSPGVQTYEQYF
TGTGCCAGCTCACCAGGCGTCCAGACCTACGAGCAGTACTTC
>TRBV6-5|14|TRBJ1-5|NA|NA
CASSYSQGHRPQHF
TGTGCCAGCAGTTACTCGCAGGGCCATCGGCCCCAGCATTTT
>TRBV4-2|16|TRBJ2-7|once|TRBD2
CASSQEWASGLREQYF
TGTGCCAGCAGCCAAGAATGGGCTAGCGGGCTTCGGGAGCAGTACTTC
>TRBV4-1|18|TRBJ2-2|NA|TRBD2
CASSQERTSGRFTGELFF
TGCGCCAGCAGCCAAGAACGTACTAGCGGGAGGTTCACCGGGGAGCTGTTTTTT
>TRBV19|14|TRBJ1-4|NA|TRBD1
CASLDRGGDEKLFF
TGTGCCAGCCTCGACAGGGGAGGGGATGAAAAACTGTTTTTT
>TRBV2|18|TRBJ2-6|NA|TRBD2
CASSDAPGGETGANVLTF
TGTGCCAGCAGTGACGCCCCGGGAGGAGAGACTGGGGCCAACGTCCTGACTTTC
>TRBV9|15|TRBJ2-6|NA|NA
CASSVGYSGANVLTF
TGTGCCAGCAGCGTTGGTTACTCTGGGGCCAACGTCCTGACTTTC
>TRBV25-1|15|TRBJ1-6|NA|NA
CASSVREGYNSPLHF
TGTGCCAGCAGTGTAAGGGAGGGGTATAATTCACCCCTCCACTTT
>TRBV5-5|14|TRBJ2-1|NA|NA
CASSLRDLYNEQFF
TGTGCCAGCAGCTTGAGGGACTTGTACAATGAGCAGTTCTTC
>TRBV18|13|TRBJ1-6|NA|NA
CASSPNIDSPLHF
TGTGCCAGCTCACCTAACATAGATTCACCCCTCCACTTT
>TRBV6-6|15|TRBJ2-5|once|TRBD2
CASSYRTSGGETQYF
TGTGCCAGCAGTTACAGGACTAGCGGGGGGGAGACCCAGTACTTC
>TRBV25-1|15|TRBJ1-4|NA|NA
CASSDRVADREKLFF
TGTGCCAGCAGTGATCGGGTCGCCGACAGGGAAAAACTGTTTTTT
>TRBV6-5|14|TRBJ2-7|NA|TRBD1
CASSTRQGTYEQYF
TGTGCCAGCAGTACTCGACAGGGGACCTACGAGCAGTACTTC
>TRBV6-1|15|TRBJ2-2|NA|TRBD1
CASAAQGVNTGELFF
TGTGCCAGCGCGGCCCAGGGGGTAAATACCGGGGAGCTGTTTTTT
>TRBV6-5|16|TRBJ2-6|NA|NA
CASSYSRISGANVLTF
TGTGCCAGCAGTTACTCTCGGATTTCTGGGGCCAACGTCCTGACTTTC
>TRBV2|13|TRBJ1-2|NA|NA
CATGGGVGYGYTF
TGTGCCACCGGAGGAGGGGTAGGCTATGGCTACACCTTC
>TRBV7-6|14|TRBJ2-3|NA|TRBD1
CASSLGQGTDTQYF
TGTGCCAGCAGCCTAGGACAGGGCACAGATACGCAGTATTTT
>TRBV7-9|14|TRBJ2-5|NA|NA
CASSLFPEQETQYF
TGTGCCAGCAGCTTATTCCCAGAACAAGAGACCCAGTACTTC
>TRBV28|15|TRBJ2-3|NA|NA
CASTPNRGQGDTQYF
TGTGCCAGCACCCCCAACCGGGGTCAGGGGGATACGCAGTATTTT
>TRBV5-1|14|TRBJ2-1|once|NA
CASSLVDSRNEQFF
TGCGCCAGCAGCTTGGTGGACAGTAGGAATGAGCAGTTCTTC
>TRBV6-1|15|TRBJ2-7|NA|NA
CASSEGGRSSYEQYF
TGTGCCAGCAGTGAAGGCGGCAGGAGCTCCTACGAGCAGTACTTC
>TRBV4-1|16|TRBJ2-3|NA|NA
CASSQGRGGRTDTQYF
TGCGCCAGCAGCCAGGGGAGGGGGGGCCGGACAGATACGCAGTATTTT
>TRBV6-5|15|TRBJ1-5|NA|NA
CASSQFDGTNQPQHF
TGTGCCAGCAGCCAGTTCGACGGAACCAATCAGCCCCAGCATTTT
>TRBV7-2|13|TRBJ1-2|NA|NA
CASSLAKQYGYTF
TGTGCCAGCAGCTTAGCGAAACAATATGGCTACACCTTC
>TRBV6-1|15|TRBJ1-4|NA|TRBD1
CASRLRQGANEKLFF
TGTGCCAGCAGATTAAGACAGGGGGCTAATGAAAAACTGTTTTTT
>TRBV5-4|14|TRBJ1-2|NA|NA
CASSSTGEFYGYTF
TGTGCCAGCAGTTCGACAGGAGAATTCTATGGCTACACCTTC
>TRBV4-1|14|TRBJ1-1|NA|NA
CASSQGRTNTEAFF
TGCGCCAGCAGCCAAGGACGGACGAACACTGAAGCTTTCTTT
>TRBV13|17|TRBJ2-5|NA|TRBD2
CASSPPGLAEHQETQYF
TGTGCCAGCAGCCCGCCGGGGCTAGCGGAGCACCAAGAGACCCAGTACTTC
>TRBV2|18|TRBJ2-7|NA|NA
CASRRDRQRVAGSEEQYF
TGTGCCAGCCGTCGGGACAGACAAAGGGTAGCGGGATCAGAAGAGCAGTACTTC
>TRBV28|17|TRBJ1-5|once|NA
CASSSQAGGMSNQPQHF
TGTGCCAGCAGTTCCCAGGCTGGGGGTATGAGCAATCAGCCCCAGCATTTT
>TRBV19|12|TRBJ2-1|NA|NA
CASSPLYGEQFF
TGTGCCAGTAGTCCCCTATACGGTGAGCAGTTCTTC